This is a list of T cell receptor beta chains from one sample in a study of cytomegalovirus exposure and HLA in healthy donors. The table came from immunoSEQ multiplex PCR; TCRdb's copy has only in-frame clones and leaves some out. The profile shows approximately 150,000 clones, 64% of them singletons. The sequenced sample was PBMCs. These receptors were collected from a woman in her twenties or thirties in good health and CMV-seropositive. Each CDR3 is given with its conserved first and last residue. A D gene is named only where the DNA matches it firmly. For some rows the clone size is stated as once, few or many, or as a class when expanded; others skip it.

j_gene: TRBJ1-2
v_gene: TRBV28
d_gene: NA
abundance: NA
CDR3aa: CASSLAGSYGYTF
CDR3nt: TGTGCCAGCAGTTTAGCGGGGAGCTATGGCTACACCTTC

j_gene: TRBJ1-4
v_gene: TRBV19
d_gene: TRBD1
abundance: NA
CDR3aa: CASSARGQINEKLFF
CDR3nt: TGTGCCAGTAGTGCTAGGGGACAGATAAATGAAAAACTGTTTTTT

j_gene: TRBJ2-2
v_gene: TRBV9
d_gene: TRBD2
abundance: NA
CDR3aa: CASSVVAGGGELFF
CDR3nt: TGTGCCAGCAGCGTAGTAGCGGGTGGCGGGGAGCTGTTTTTT

j_gene: TRBJ2-7
v_gene: TRBV5-4
d_gene: TRBD1
abundance: NA
CDR3aa: CASSPSTGLYEQYF
CDR3nt: TGTGCCAGCAGCCCCTCGACAGGGTTGTACGAGCAGTACTTC

j_gene: TRBJ1-2
v_gene: TRBV2
d_gene: TRBD1
abundance: NA
CDR3aa: CASSDSGQARGYTF
CDR3nt: TGTGCCAGCAGTGATAGCGGACAGGCTCGGGGCTACACCTTC

j_gene: TRBJ1-1
v_gene: TRBV30
d_gene: TRBD1
abundance: NA
CDR3aa: CAGMTGGNTEAFF
CDR3nt: TGTGCCGGGATGACAGGGGGGAACACTGAAGCTTTCTTT

j_gene: TRBJ2-3
v_gene: TRBV7-9
d_gene: NA
abundance: few
CDR3aa: CASSSVNGGDTQYF
CDR3nt: TGTGCCAGCAGCTCCGTTAATGGCGGGGATACGCAGTATTTT

j_gene: TRBJ2-1
v_gene: TRBV19
d_gene: NA
abundance: NA
CDR3aa: CASSMGTGTGQSGEQFF
CDR3nt: TGTGCCAGTAGTATGGGGACCGGGACTGGCCAATCCGGTGAGCAGTTCTTC

j_gene: TRBJ2-7
v_gene: TRBV2
d_gene: NA
abundance: NA
CDR3aa: CASSPDRVLYEQYF
CDR3nt: TGTGCCAGCAGTCCGGACAGAGTCCTGTACGAGCAGTACTTC

j_gene: TRBJ2-7
v_gene: TRBV7-2
d_gene: TRBD2
abundance: few
CDR3aa: CASATSGNEQYF
CDR3nt: TGTGCCAGCGCGACTAGCGGGAATGAGCAGTACTTC

j_gene: TRBJ2-3
v_gene: TRBV4-2
d_gene: NA
abundance: NA
CDR3aa: CASSRAEGTTDTQYF
CDR3nt: TGTGCCAGCAGCCGGGCGGAGGGCACCACAGATACGCAGTATTTT

j_gene: TRBJ2-7
v_gene: TRBV29-1
d_gene: TRBD1
abundance: NA
CDR3aa: CSVGDSSYEQYF
CDR3nt: TGCAGCGTTGGGGACAGCTCCTACGAGCAGTACTTC

j_gene: TRBJ2-7
v_gene: TRBV18
d_gene: TRBD1
abundance: few
CDR3aa: CASSPTTGGSYEQYF
CDR3nt: TGTGCCAGCTCACCCACGACAGGGGGCAGCTACGAGCAGTACTTC

j_gene: TRBJ1-5
v_gene: TRBV28
d_gene: NA
abundance: NA
CDR3aa: CASSSRVRLPRPQHF
CDR3nt: TGTGCCAGCAGCTCCCGGGTCCGCCTCCCCCGGCCCCAGCATTTT

j_gene: TRBJ2-7
v_gene: TRBV5-1
d_gene: NA
abundance: few
CDR3aa: CASSLGSGSYEQYF
CDR3nt: TGCGCCAGCAGCTTGGGTAGCGGCTCCTACGAGCAGTACTTC

j_gene: TRBJ1-1
v_gene: TRBV6-1
d_gene: NA
abundance: NA
CDR3aa: CASSERWRGALAYGEAFF
CDR3nt: TGTGCCAGCAGTGAACGGTGGCGGGGGGCTTTAGCGTATGGTGAAGCTTTCTTT

j_gene: TRBJ2-3
v_gene: TRBV7-9
d_gene: NA
abundance: NA
CDR3aa: CASSLSRAPDTQYF
CDR3nt: TGTGCCAGCAGCTTATCGAGGGCCCCAGATACGCAGTATTTT

j_gene: TRBJ2-7
v_gene: TRBV7-2
d_gene: NA
abundance: NA
CDR3aa: CASSDRQAYEQYF
CDR3nt: TGTGCCAGCAGCGACCGACAGGCCTACGAGCAGTACTTC

j_gene: TRBJ2-5
v_gene: TRBV5-1
d_gene: NA
abundance: NA
CDR3aa: CASSFQGTQYF
CDR3nt: TGCGCCAGCAGCTTCCAGGGGACCCAGTACTTC

j_gene: TRBJ2-5
v_gene: TRBV6-5
d_gene: TRBD1
abundance: NA
CDR3aa: CASSYGTGGMGETQYF
CDR3nt: TGTGCCAGCAGTTACGGGACAGGGGGAATGGGGGAGACCCAGTACTTC

j_gene: TRBJ2-2
v_gene: TRBV7-8
d_gene: TRBD1
abundance: NA
CDR3aa: CASSLTPTGRTTGELFF
CDR3nt: TGTGCCAGCAGCTTAACCCCGACAGGGAGAACCACCGGGGAGCTGTTTTTT

j_gene: TRBJ2-3
v_gene: TRBV6-6
d_gene: NA
abundance: NA
CDR3aa: CASSTGTDTQYF
CDR3nt: TGTGCCAGCAGTACAGGCACAGATACGCAGTATTTT

j_gene: TRBJ2-5
v_gene: TRBV6-6
d_gene: NA
abundance: NA
CDR3aa: CASSYGPETQHF
CDR3nt: TGTGCCAGCAGTTACGGGCCCGAGACCCAGCACTTC

j_gene: TRBJ2-7
v_gene: TRBV2
d_gene: TRBD1
abundance: NA
CDR3aa: CASSSTGTDYEQYF
CDR3nt: TGTGCCAGCAGTTCCACCGGGACAGACTACGAGCAGTACTTC

j_gene: TRBJ2-5
v_gene: TRBV7-2
d_gene: TRBD2
abundance: NA
CDR3aa: CASSLGPTSGRGETQYF
CDR3nt: TGTGCCAGCAGCCTAGGCCCTACTAGCGGGAGGGGAGAGACCCAGTACTTC